A single sample is the source of the 16 T cell receptor beta chains below, sequenced in a study of tumor-infiltrating lymphocytes in oesophageal squamous cell carcinoma. TCRdb fed the PCR reads into MiXCR, producing one record per CDR3 protein. In the table there are tens of thousands of distinct CDR3 sequences, roughly a third of which are singletons. Sample: esophageal tumor tissue. Every receptor here comes from a female donor with esophageal squamous cell carcinoma.

There are many counts of this clonotype. The chain uses TRBV5-1 and TRBJ2-3; D may be TRBD2 (6 bases). CDR1 is SGHRS and CDR2 is YFSETQ in the germline V gene. The CDR3 loop spans 15 amino acids. The germline V and J ends were trimmed by 0 bases and 3 bases, with 11 bases remaining between them. CDR3 DNA sequence: TGCGCCAGCAGCTTGGCGGGGGTTGGGACAGATACGCAGTATTTT. This gives the protein CASSLAGVGTDTQYF.

The CDR3 sequence: CASSWRLASNHNEQFF. In DNA, the CDR3 is TGTGCCAGCAGCTGGCGACTAGCAAGTAATCACAATGAGCAGTTCTTC. The chain uses TRBV7-2 and TRBJ2-1, with 7 bases fitting TRBD2. The germline CDR1 and CDR2 sequences are SGHTA and FQGNSA. This CDR3 has 16 amino acids. V lost 4 bases and J lost 5; bases outside the gene matches: 11.

This sequence joins TRBV7-8 and TRBJ2-3, with 7 bases identical to TRBD2. V lost 5 bases and J lost 1; bases outside the gene matches: 9. Germline lookup yields CDR1 SGHVS and CDR2 FQNEAQ. The length of the CDR3 is 16 residues. The CDR3 is CASSQSWGGGTDTQYF. For the CDR3, the DNA is TGTGCCAGCAGCCAATCTTGGGGGGGGGGCACAGATACGCAGTATTTT.

V and J are TRBV7-8 and TRBJ2-7; no clear D. The CDR3 length is 14 residues. Trimming took 0 bases from V and 0 from J, leaving 6 bases between them. Per the germline V gene, CDR1 is SGHVS and CDR2 is FQNEAQ. CDR3 in DNA: TGTGCCAGCAGCTTAGCACTGATCTCCTACGAGCAGTACTTC. It translates to CASSLALISYEQYF.

This clonotype is deemed medium-sized. This chain connects TRBV7-2 to TRBJ2-7; 10 nucleotides agree with TRBD2. This CDR3 has 15 amino acids. Looked up from germline, CDR1 is SGHTA and CDR2 is FQGNSA. Trimming cost V 1 base and J 3 bases; bases outside gene matches: 3. The DNA of the CDR3 is TGTGCCAGCAGCTTAGACACTAGCGGGAACTACGAGCAGTACTTC. Amino acid sequence: CASSLDTSGNYEQYF.

V usage is TRBV7-8 and J usage is TRBJ2-1; the match to TRBD1 covers 9 bases. Trimming removed 1 base from V and 4 bases from J; junction bases left unmatched: 5. The CDR3 contains 16 residues. Germline V lookup: CDR1 SGHVS, CDR2 FQNEAQ. CDR3 residues: CASSLGWGQGYNEQFF. The CDR3 coding sequence is TGTGCCAGCAGCTTAGGCTGGGGACAGGGATACAATGAGCAGTTCTTC.

This clonotype was seen a few times. This may stem from a read error, because a much larger clone lies one nucleotide away. The V call is TRBV24-1, the J call TRBJ2-7; D gene unclear. Germline CDR1 reads KGHDR; CDR2 reads SFDVKD. Trimming removed 7 bases at V and 7 bases at J, with 13 bases between. The CDR3 totals 12 residues. The CDR3 loop is CATRSRHNEQYF. In nucleotides, the CDR3 is TGTGCCACCAGGTCCCGGCACAATGAGCAGTACTTC.

A note on this clonotype: The CDR3 end shows no conserved phenylalanine or tryptophan, and so a read error is likely. The DNA is omitted, as the CDR3 cannot be located on it reliably, and the CDR3 follows TCRdb's listing. The chain carries TRBV6-8 and TRBJ2-7; TRBD1, the table's D call, lacks a check against the DNA. Germline CDR1 is MNHGY and CDR2 is SAAAGT. The CDR3 has 19 residues if both end residues are counted. This chain's CDR3 is CASSSLLDSNYNYGYTFGS.

This clonotype was observed at least ten times. V usage is TRBV7-9 and J usage is TRBJ2-1; unclear D gene. TRBJ2-7 matches the DNA end more closely, so the J call is doubtful. This CDR3 is 15 amino acids long. CDR1 SEHNR and CDR2 FQNEAQ come from the germline V gene (reference sequence). CDR3 protein: CASSKIRSMYDEQYF. In DNA form, the CDR3 reads TGTGCCAGCAGCAAGATACGGAGCATGTACGATGAGCAGTACTTC.

This clonotype is categorized as medium-sized. The chain recombines TRBV7-6 with TRBJ2-5; no reliable D call. The CDR3 is 13 residues long. From germline, CDR1 is SGHVS and CDR2 FNYEAQ. V lost 2 bases, J lost 1 base, and 5 bases lay in between. In nucleotides, the CDR3 is TGTGCCAGCAGCTTATTCCTCCAAGAGACCCAGTACTTC. It codes for CASSLFLQETQYF.

The chain couples TRBV7-8 to TRBJ2-5; 7 positions agree with TRBD2. TRBJ2-1 explains the end of the DNA better; the J call may be wrong. In germline, CDR1 is SGHVS, CDR2 FQNEAQ. The CDR3 extends over 16 amino acids. CDR3 sequence: CASSLVEGRGYNEQFF. The CDR3 region has the DNA TGTGCCAGCAGCTTAGTAGAGGGGAGGGGCTACAATGAGCAGTTCTTC.

This clonotype was picked up many times. The CDR3, as DNA: TGTGCCAGTAGACACAGCAATAATGAAAAACTGTTTTTT. As protein: CASRHSNNEKLFF. The V and J genes are TRBV19 and TRBJ1-4; D is uncertain. CDR3 length equals 13 residues. From germline, CDR1 is LNHDA and CDR2 SQIVND (reference sequence). V lost 6 bases and J lost 4, with 9 bases in between.

Of note for this clonotype: This CDR3 fails to terminate in the conserved phenylalanine or tryptophan, so it likely reflects a read error. The limits of the CDR3 on the DNA are not certain, so only TCRdb's listed CDR3 is given. V and J are TRBV6-1 and TRBJ2-6; no check of the table's D call, TRBD2, against the DNA was made. The germline V gene encodes CDR1 MNHNS and CDR2 SASEGT. With termini counted, the CDR3 has 8 amino acids. CDR3 region: CASGTSGR.

On this clonotype itself: The DNA is omitted, as the CDR3 cannot be located on it reliably, and the CDR3 follows TCRdb's listing. This chain links TRBV28 with TRBJ2-1; the table names TRBD1, a call not compared with the DNA. The CDR3 length equals 14 residues, ends included. CDR1 MDHEN and CDR2 SYDVKM come from the germline V gene. The CDR3 here is CARTGGGIWLHLRF.

V and J are TRBV9 and TRBJ1-1, with D possibly matching TRBD1 (5 bases). The J call may be incorrect, as the DNA end agrees better with TRBJ2-2. CDR3 length equals 15 residues. CDR1 and CDR2 (germline): SGDLS, YYNGEE. In nucleotides, the CDR3 is TGTGCCAGCAGCGAGGGCAGGGTGAACACCGGGGAGCTGTTTTTT. This codes for CASSEGRVNTGELFF.

The CDR3 loop is CASSSGTYGTQYF. The CDR3 DNA reads TGTGCCAGCAGCTCCGGGACGTATGGGACCCAGTACTTC. The rearrangement uses TRBV7-2 and TRBJ2-1; perhaps D is TRBD1 or TRBD2 (5 bases each). The tail of the sequence fits TRBJ2-5 better, so the J call may be wrong. From germline, CDR1 is SGHTA and CDR2 FQGNSA. The CDR3 has 13 amino acids.